This passage covers 19 T cell receptor beta chains from one sample sequenced in a study of T cells in Graves' hyperthyroidism and ophthalmopathy (dated by TCRdb to 2018 to 2020). Library creation used multiplex PCR. The run used an Illumina HiSeq 2000. The TCR beta CDR3 regions were amplified from the RNA transcripts. A first-round RT-PCR of the TCR CDR3 used the HTBI primer set with the Qiagen OneStep RT-PCR kit. The public reads were reanalyzed by TCRdb: fastp trimming at Q25, MiXCR alignment, in-frame beta chains only. A single entry per CDR3 protein holds the most common genes and DNA from its merged rows. This sample comprises 550,000 to 650,000 distinct CDR3 sequences, approximately 15% of them detected only once. Less than 6% of the sample lies in the top ten. The sample was blood. The receptors were gathered from a woman under 40 with Graves' hyperthyroidism that later progressed to Graves' ophthalmopathy.

This clonotype was detected ten times or more. The chain couples TRBV7-9 to TRBJ2-2; D gene ambiguous. Per germline, CDR1 SEHNR and CDR2 FQNEAQ (reference sequence). This CDR3 region has 14 residues. V dropped 3 bases and J dropped 0 bases, with 5 bases sitting between them. The CDR3 DNA reads as TGTGCCAGCAGCTTTTTCCCGAACACCGGGGAGCTGTTTTTT. Translated: CASSFFPNTGELFF. The variable domain in full, completed from reference TRBV7-9 and TRBJ2-2, reads DTGVSQNPRHKITKRGQNVTFRCDPISEHNRLYWYRQTLGQGPEFLTYFQNEAQLEKSRLLSDRFSAERPKGSFSTLEIQRTEQGDSAMYLCASSFFPNTGELFFGEGSRLTVL.

Many counts were recorded for this clonotype. The rearrangement joins TRBV24-1 to TRBJ2-1; 9 positions agree with TRBD2. CDR1 is KGHDR, CDR2 SFDVKD, per germline. CDR3 size: 18 residues. J gave up 4 bases and V 1 base, and 10 bases lay outside the gene matches. The CDR3 bases are TGTGCCACCAGTGATTTCACACTTGGGACTAGCCCATACAATGAGCAGTTCTTC. Protein: CATSDFTLGTSPYNEQFF.

In this sample, this clonotype turned up many times. The chain uses TRBV5-1 and TRBJ2-2; tentatively, D is TRBD1 or TRBD2 (5 bases each). The CDR3 totals 15 residues. With 3 bases removed from V and 6 bases from J, the gap between germline ends came to 15 bases. Looked up from germline, CDR1 is SGHRS and CDR2 is YFSETQ. The CDR3 is CASSSWAGSPGELFF. The CDR3 DNA reads as TGCGCCAGCAGCTCCTGGGCAGGGAGCCCCGGGGAGCTGTTTTTT.

CDR3 sequence (DNA): TGTGCCAGCAGTTACTCGAGGGATAATTCACCCCTCCACTTT. Translated: CASSYSRDNSPLHF. V usage is TRBV6-5 and J usage is TRBJ1-6, with D hard to call. The CDR3 loop spans 14 amino acids. V shed 0 bases and J shed 5 bases, with 5 bases lying between them. CDR1 is MNHEY and CDR2 is SVGAGI in the germline V gene.

This clonotype was picked up many times. J is TRBJ2-7 and V is TRBV7-2; 8 positions agree with TRBD2. This CDR3 is built from 15 residues. With 4 bases clipped from V and 3 bases from J, the junction kept 8 bases outside the gene matches. From germline, CDR1 is SGHTA and CDR2 FQGNSA. The CDR3 coding sequence is TGTGCCAGCAGCTCCCCGGTAGCGGGGCTCTACGAGCAGTACTTC. It codes for CASSSPVAGLYEQYF. The entire variable domain, with the rest obtained from reference TRBV7-2 and TRBJ2-7, is as follows: GAGVSQSPSNKVTEKGKDVELRCDPISGHTALYWYRQSLGQGLEFLIYFQGNSAPDKSGLPSDRFSAERTGGSVSTLTIQRTQQEDSAVYLCASSSPVAGLYEQYFGPGTRLTVT.

As regards this clonotype: At one end, the junction sequence differs from germline, possibly due to a read error. This chain links TRBV5-1 with TRBJ1-1; possible D gene TRBD1, 5 bases. The CDR3 has 16 amino acids. Germline CDR1 is SGHRS and CDR2 is YFSETQ. CDR3 DNA: TGCGCCAGCAGTTTGGACGTCCGGGGGTCGGTGACTGAAGCTTTCTTT. Its translation is CASSLDVRGSVTEAFF.

V gene TRBV4-3 combines with J gene TRBJ2-7, with D perhaps TRBD2 (6 bases). There are 15 residues in the CDR3. Germline CDR1 and CDR2: LGHNA and YSLEER. The V and J ends lost 1 base and 6 bases respectively, with 16 bases between them. The CDR3 DNA follows: TGCGCCAGCAGCCAAGTGGGTCTGCGGGAAGGCGAGCAGTACTTC. Protein sequence: CASSQVGLREGEQYF.

This clonotype was picked up many times. The chain is built from TRBV24-1 and TRBJ2-7; D might be TRBD1 (5 bases). V was pared by 3 bases and J by 3 bases, with 8 bases between. CDR3 length: 13 residues. Germline-derived CDR1 and CDR2 are KGHDR and SFDVKD. CDR3 bases: TGTGCCACCAGTGATGTTGACAGCTACGAGCAGTACTTC. This codes for CATSDVDSYEQYF.

In its sample, this clonotype was seen many times. This chain uses TRBV9 with TRBJ2-1; 9 bases are a match to TRBD2. J was trimmed by 7 bases and V by 4 bases; bases with no gene match: 9. Germline V gene lookup returns CDR1 SGDLS and CDR2 YYNGEE. The length of the CDR3 is 15 residues. This chain's CDR3 is CASSSRREGANEQFF. For the CDR3, the DNA is TGTGCCAGCAGCAGTAGGCGGGAGGGCGCAAATGAGCAGTTCTTC.

This clonotype was seen repeatedly, ten times or more. V gene TRBV11-2 combines with J gene TRBJ2-5, with D tentatively TRBD1 (5 bases). V lost 5 bases to trimming and J lost 5 bases, with 21 bases between them. The CDR3 has 16 amino acids. Germline CDR1 is SGHAT and CDR2 is FQNNGV. Here the CDR3 DNA reads TGTGCCAGCAGCCAAACCGAGTTCAAGGGGTGGGAGACCCAGTACTTC. This translates into CASSQTEFKGWETQYF.

The sample holds a few counts of this clonotype. The chain carries TRBV6-1 and TRBJ1-1; no firm D call. From germline, CDR1 is MNHNS and CDR2 SASEGT. The CDR3 is made up of 14 amino acids. Trimming took 8 bases from V and 3 from J, leaving 16 bases between them. DNA of the CDR3: TGTGCCAGCCTCCGCGGGGTATGGGACACTGAAGCTTTCTTT. Translated, it gives CASLRGVWDTEAFF.

The table lists this clonotype with many counts. This rearrangement joins TRBV6-1 to TRBJ2-7; D may be TRBD2 (6 bases). From germline, CDR1 is MNHNS and CDR2 SASEGT. V was cut by 7 bases and J by 1 base, with 14 bases left in between. This CDR3 has 14 residues. CDR3 protein: CASKSVGGSYEQYF. For the CDR3, the DNA is TGTGCCAGCAAGAGTGTCGGGGGTTCCTACGAGCAGTACTTC.

The V gene is TRBV19, the J gene TRBJ2-1; possible D gene TRBD1, 6 bases. V was pared by 9 bases and J by 8 bases, with 20 bases between. Germline loops: CDR1 LNHDA, CDR2 SQIVND (reference sequence). The CDR3 is made up of 14 amino acids. The CDR3 is CASSRTEVVDEQFF. CDR3 nucleotide sequence: TGTGCCAGCTCCAGGACAGAGGTGGTGGATGAGCAGTTCTTC.

This clonotype has a count of ten or more. The chain has TRBV19 and TRBJ1-1; 7 positions agree with TRBD1. The CDR3 extends over 13 amino acids. The V gene's germline CDR1 is LNHDA and CDR2 SQIVND (reference sequence). Trimming took 7 bases from V and 2 from J; bases not matched to a gene: 4. For the CDR3, the DNA is TGTGCCAGTATCGGGACAGCAAACACTGAAGCTTTCTTT. This encodes CASIGTANTEAFF.

The table lists this clonotype with many counts. J is TRBJ1-1 and V is TRBV18; D is undetermined. Germline V gives CDR1 KGHSH, CDR2 LQKENI. This CDR3 is 16 amino acids long. Trimming removed 2 bases from V and 1 base from J, with 14 bases in between. The CDR3 here is CASSPTGLGRNTEAFF. The CDR3 DNA sequence: TGTGCCAGCTCACCAACCGGCTTAGGACGGAACACTGAAGCTTTCTTT.

As to this clonotype: A read error may account for a junction end that differs from germline. The gene calls are TRBV11-1 and TRBJ2-7, with 8 bases matching TRBD1. In germline, CDR1 is SGHAT, CDR2 FQDESV (reference sequence). This CDR3 has 14 residues. The CDR3 DNA sequence: TGTGCCAACAGCTGGGGACAGGCGGGGTACGAGCAGTACTTC. Translation: CANSWGQAGYEQYF.

The rearrangement joins TRBV29-1 to TRBJ2-7, with 14 bases fitting TRBD2. With 5 bases clipped from V and 4 bases from J, the junction kept 1 base outside the gene matches. CDR1 is SQVTM and CDR2 is ANQGSEA in the germline V gene. This CDR3 is built from 13 residues. CDR3 bases: TGCAGCGTTCGGACTAGCGGGAGGTACGAGCAGTACTTC. Protein sequence: CSVRTSGRYEQYF.

This clonotype was found many times. CDR3 loop: CASSFPGRVSEQFF. The CDR3 DNA sequence: TGTGCCAGCAGCTTCCCAGGGCGAGTCAGTGAGCAGTTCTTC. J is TRBJ2-1 and V is TRBV11-2; a weak D match, TRBD1 (5 bases). The germline V gene encodes CDR1 SGHAT and CDR2 FQNNGV. This CDR3 has 14 amino acids. Trimming took off 3 bases at V and 9 bases at J, with 15 bases between the two ends. The variable domain in full, completed from reference TRBV11-2 and TRBJ2-1, reads EAGVAQSPRYKIIEKRQSVAFWCNPISGHATLYWYQQILGQGPKLLIQFQNNGVVDDSQLPKDRFSAERLKGVDSTLKIQPAKLEDSAVYLCASSFPGRVSEQFFGPGTRLTVL.

V is TRBV28 and J is TRBJ2-7, with D perhaps being TRBD1 or TRBD2 (5 bases each). The germline V gene encodes CDR1 MDHEN and CDR2 SYDVKM. This CDR3 is 12 amino acids long. Trimming stripped 3 bases from V and 11 bases from J, with 14 bases between. CDR3 sequence (DNA): TGTGCCAGCAGTTTGAGCCAAGGGGAGAAGTACTTC. Translated: CASSLSQGEKYF.